These 22 T cell receptor beta chains were all obtained from the same sample, sequenced in a study of blood T cell repertoires in COVID-19. TCRdb's copy holds only in-frame clones and misses some; the assay was immunoSEQ multiplex PCR. The data contain a few hundred thousand clones, roughly 90% of them singletons. The sequencing input was PBMCs or T cells enriched from blood (not recorded which). These receptors all stem from a young woman who had recovered from COVID-19.

V is TRBV2 and J is TRBJ1-1; D is undetermined. Germline loops: CDR1 SNHLY, CDR2 FYNNEI. V shed 6 bases and J shed 1 base, with 12 bases lying between them. The length of the CDR3 is 14 residues. CDR3 amino acids: CASSYRAANTEAFF. Here the CDR3 DNA reads TGTGCCAGCAGCTACCGAGCCGCGAACACTGAAGCTTTCTTT.

J is TRBJ1-1 and V is TRBV25-1; 7 nucleotides line up with TRBD1. The CDR3 totals 15 residues. The V and J ends lost 3 bases and 8 bases, in that order; junction bases with no gene match: 12. Germline CDR1 reads MGHDK; CDR2 reads SYGVNS. In nucleotides, the CDR3 is TGTGCCAGCAGTGATTCGACGGACAGGCGGTCAGAAGCTTTCTTT. Translating it yields CASSDSTDRRSEAFF.

The chain couples TRBV7-2 to TRBJ2-7; 7 nucleotides agree with TRBD2. The V gene end was trimmed by 0 bases and the J gene end by 6 bases; junction bases not matched to a gene: 2. Germline CDR1 SGHTA, CDR2 FQGNSA. This CDR3 has 13 residues. CDR3 loop: CASSLARGSEQYF. The CDR3 DNA follows: TGTGCCAGCAGCTTAGCGCGGGGGAGCGAGCAGTACTTC.

The gene calls are TRBV28 and TRBJ1-4; D is possibly TRBD1 (5 bases). The V end was cut by 6 bases, the J end by 4 bases, with 9 bases between. Germline V gene data show CDR1 as MDHEN and CDR2 as SYDVKM. This CDR3 has 13 residues. For the CDR3, the DNA is TGTGCCAGCAGGCGGGGGAGTAATGAAAAACTGTTTTTT. Protein: CASRRGSNEKLFF.

The V gene is TRBV28, the J gene TRBJ2-5; perhaps TRBD1 as D (5 bases). Germline CDR1 MDHEN, CDR2 SYDVKM. Trimming cost V 3 bases and J 2 bases, with 28 bases left between them. This CDR3 has 20 residues. CDR3 DNA: TGTGCCAGCAGTTTCGGTAAACCTCCCCGTTGGGGCAGGCGGCAAGAGACCCAGTACTTC. Protein sequence: CASSFGKPPRWGRRQETQYF.

This clone was seen just once. This chain links TRBV6-7 with TRBJ1-2, with TRBD1 identical over 10 bases. TRBV6-7 counts as an open reading frame of uncertain function. The CDR3 totals 14 residues. Unmatched junction bases numbered 7, after V lost 6 bases and J lost 6 bases. The CDR3 spells CASSRRGTGDGYTF. The CDR3 DNA sequence: TGTGCCAGCAGCCGTCGGGGGACAGGGGATGGCTACACCTTC.

The chain has TRBV18 and TRBJ2-1; tentative D call: TRBD2 (7 bases). CDR3 size: 13 residues. V lost 5 bases and J lost 10, with 15 bases in between. Per germline, CDR1 KGHSH and CDR2 LQKENI. DNA for the CDR3: TGTGCCAGCTCAAACGGCGGGGGCAGGGAGCAGTTCTTC. Its translation: CASSNGGGREQFF.

The chain combines TRBV7-9 with TRBJ1-1, with D hard to call. Trimming cost V 5 bases and J 5 bases, with 15 bases left between them. There are 14 residues in the CDR3. Germline CDR1 and CDR2: SEHNR and FQNEAQ (reference sequence). This CDR3 reads CASSRWGAGTEAFF. Written as DNA, the CDR3 is TGTGCCAGCAGCAGGTGGGGAGCGGGGACTGAAGCTTTCTTT.

The J gene is TRBJ1-1, the V gene TRBV19; D is undetermined. Trimming stripped 3 bases from V and 4 bases from J, with 12 bases between. Germline V gives CDR1 LNHDA, CDR2 SQIVND (reference sequence). The CDR3 length is 14 residues. The CDR3 bases are TGTGCCAGTAGTATCATCGCCACGAGCACTGAAGCTTTCTTT. Translation: CASSIIATSTEAFF.

This clone has a handful of counts. This chain joins TRBV6-5 and TRBJ2-3, with a possible D match to TRBD1 (5 bases). The CDR3 is made up of 13 amino acids. CDR1 is MNHEY and CDR2 is SVGAGI in the germline V gene. V dropped 8 bases and J dropped 2 bases, with 11 bases sitting between them. CDR3 coding DNA: TGTGCCAGCCGGCGACAGATCACAGATACGCAGTATTTT. Its translation: CASRRQITDTQYF.

The chain carries TRBV2 and TRBJ2-3; a weak D match, TRBD1 (6 bases). CDR1 and CDR2 (germline): SNHLY, FYNNEI. CDR3 size: 15 residues. Trimming removed 4 bases from V and 0 bases from J, with 11 bases in between. CDR3 amino acids: CASSGYQGSTDTQYF. Here the CDR3 DNA reads TGTGCCAGCAGTGGGTACCAGGGGAGCACAGATACGCAGTATTTT.

The V call is TRBV29-1, the J call TRBJ1-2; D is unresolved. CDR1 and CDR2 from the germline V gene are SQVTM and ANQGSEA. This CDR3 is 10 amino acids long. Trimming took 4 bases from V and 2 from J, leaving 2 bases between them. The CDR3 region has the DNA TGCAGCGTTGCGAACTATGGCTACACCTTC. Translating gives CSVANYGYTF. Combining the CDR3 with reference TRBV29-1 and TRBJ1-2 gives the whole variable domain SAVISQKPSRDICQRGTSLTIQCQVDSQVTMMFWYRQQPGQSLTLIATANQGSEATYESGFVIDKFPISRPNLTFSTLTVSNMSPEDSSIYLCSVANYGYTFGSGTRLTVV.

This chain joins TRBV18 and TRBJ2-1, with no clear D. CDR1 and CDR2 from the germline V gene are KGHSH and LQKENI. This CDR3 comprises 13 residues. V shed 0 bases and J shed 9 bases, with 9 bases lying between them. Here the CDR3 reads CASSPPSGSEQFF. Written as DNA, the CDR3 is TGTGCCAGCTCACCACCGTCCGGGTCTGAGCAGTTCTTC. The variable domain in full, completed from reference TRBV18 and TRBJ2-1, reads NAGVMQNPRHLVRRRGQEARLRCSPMKGHSHVYWYRQLPEEGLKFMVYLQKENIIDESGMPKERFSAEFPKEGPSILRIQQVVRGDSAAYFCASSPPSGSEQFFGPGTRLTVL.

This sequence joins TRBV30 and TRBJ2-7; TRBD2 might be the D (6 bases). The length of the CDR3 is 12 residues. CDR1 and CDR2 (germline): GTSNPN, SVGIG (reference sequence). The V and J ends lost 4 bases and 5 bases respectively, with 12 bases between them. The CDR3 bases are TGTGCCTGGACTCCGGGAGCCCACGAGCAGTACTTC. This encodes CAWTPGAHEQYF.

The rearrangement links TRBV4-1 to TRBJ1-1; D not resolved. V shed 4 bases and J shed 4 bases, with 13 bases lying between them. In germline, CDR1 is MGHRA, CDR2 YSYEKL. This CDR3 has 14 residues. This CDR3 is CASSPPLRGTEAFF. The CDR3 nucleotides are TGCGCCAGCAGCCCCCCCCTCCGGGGCACTGAAGCTTTCTTT.

The CDR3 loop reads CASRTTGVAEAFF. In DNA, the CDR3 is TGTGCCAGCAGAACGACAGGGGTGGCTGAAGCTTTCTTT. The chain carries TRBV28 and TRBJ1-1; 8 bases align to TRBD1. The CDR3 totals 13 residues. From germline, CDR1 is MDHEN and CDR2 SYDVKM. V shed 6 bases, J shed 6 bases, and the junction held 6 bases outside the gene matches. The whole variable domain, remainder taken from reference TRBV28 and TRBJ1-1, is DVKVTQSSRYLVKRTGEKVFLECVQDMDHENMFWYRQDPGLGLRLIYFSYDVKMKEKGDIPEGYSVSREKKERFSLILESASTNQTSMYLCASRTTGVAEAFFGQGTRLTVV.

V is TRBV6-5 and J is TRBJ1-3; D is undetermined. The CDR3 consists of 16 residues. Trimming took off 4 bases at V and 0 bases at J, with 13 bases between the two ends. CDR1 and CDR2 (germline): MNHEY, SVGAGI. The CDR3 reads CASSSFSGLSGNTIYF. In nucleotides, the CDR3 is TGTGCCAGCAGTTCATTTTCAGGCCTCTCTGGAAACACCATATATTTT.

V usage is TRBV27 and J usage is TRBJ1-6; TRBD1 agrees at 7 bases. Looked up from germline, CDR1 is MNHEY and CDR2 is SMNVEV (reference sequence). The CDR3 contains 17 residues. The junction had 14 bases not matched to a gene; V was cut back by 6 bases and J by 6 bases. Here the CDR3 reads CASSNLHPGTANSPLHF. The CDR3 region has the DNA TGTGCCAGCAGCAATCTTCACCCCGGGACAGCTAATTCACCCCTCCACTTT.

This chain uses TRBV7-9 with TRBJ2-5; D is undetermined. Germline V gene lookup returns CDR1 SEHNR and CDR2 FQNEAQ (reference sequence). Trimming stripped 5 bases from V and 0 bases from J, with 7 bases between. The CDR3 has 13 residues. The CDR3, as DNA: TGTGCCAGCAGCCTGACAAACCAAGAGACCCAGTACTTC. Residues: CASSLTNQETQYF.

This clone was recorded once. This chain connects TRBV4-1 to TRBJ1-4; the D gene is possibly TRBD1 (5 bases). The V gene lost 5 bases and the J gene lost 5 bases, with 12 bases spanning the gap. The CDR3 has 14 amino acids. The germline V gene encodes CDR1 MGHRA and CDR2 YSYEKL. CDR3 sequence: CASSLQVKNEKLFF. In DNA, the CDR3 is TGCGCCAGCAGCTTACAGGTGAAAAATGAAAAACTGTTTTTT.

The chain joins TRBV7-3 to TRBJ2-3; TRBD2 aligns across 14 bases. This CDR3 has 16 amino acids. V lost 4 bases and J lost 3; bases outside the gene matches: 3. In germline, CDR1 is SGHTA, CDR2 FQGTGA. The CDR3 bases are TGTGCCAGCAGCTCGGGACTAGCGGGGGCTACAGATACGCAGTATTTT. Residues: CASSSGLAGATDTQYF.

A word on this clone: Different DNA sequences within this sample yield the same CDR3. J is TRBJ2-5 and V is TRBV18; D call uncertain. CDR3 length equals 12 residues. Trimming removed 3 bases from V and 1 base from J, with 3 bases in between. Germline assignment: CDR1 KGHSH and CDR2 LQKENI. The CDR3 coding sequence is TGTGCCAGCTCACCTAGCCAAGAGACCCAGTACTTC. Translated, it gives CASSPSQETQYF.